These 7 T cell receptor beta chains share one sample of origin, sequenced in a study of T cells in Graves' hyperthyroidism and ophthalmopathy (dated by TCRdb to about 2019). Library construction relied on multiplex PCR. Sequencing instrument: Illumina HiSeq 2000. The TCR beta CDR3 regions were amplified from RNA transcripts. For the first round of RT-PCR on the TCR CDR3, the HTBI primer set was used together with the Qiagen OneStep RT-PCR kit. The public reads were run again by TCRdb, first through fastp at Q25 and then through MiXCR, and only productive beta chains were kept. Each entry merges the rows of one CDR3 protein and shows their most common DNA and genes. The sample table shows over 500,000 distinct CDR3 sequences, and roughly 16% are seen once. Around 28% of the sample rests with the top ten. Source material: blood. These receptor sequences come from a woman in her twenties or thirties with Graves' ophthalmopathy.

This clonotype occurred many times. This sequence joins TRBV28 and TRBJ2-5, with 8 bases that match TRBD1. V lost 6 bases and J lost 5; bases outside the gene matches: 14. CDR3 length: 16 amino acids. From germline, CDR1 is MDHEN and CDR2 SYDVKM. CDR3 sequence reads: CASSTNGQGAVETQYF. CDR3 nucleotide sequence: TGTGCCAGCAGCACAAACGGACAGGGAGCAGTGGAGACCCAGTACTTC. The full variable domain, with the rest looked up from reference TRBV28 and TRBJ2-5, is DVKVTQSSRYLVKRTGEKVFLECVQDMDHENMFWYRQDPGLGLRLIYFSYDVKMKEKGDIPEGYSVSREKKERFSLILESASTNQTSMYLCASSTNGQGAVETQYFGPGTRLLVL.

The chain is built from TRBV20-1 and TRBJ1-2, with D possibly matching TRBD1 (5 bases). There are 13 residues in the CDR3. Deletions cut 0 bases from V and 4 bases from J, with 9 bases between. In germline, CDR1 is DFQATT, CDR2 SNEGSKA (reference sequence). The CDR3 loop reads CSARDSGTYGYTF. The CDR3 DNA reads TGCAGTGCTAGAGATTCCGGGACCTATGGCTACACCTTC.

The sample holds a few counts of this clonotype. The V call is TRBV6-2 or TRBV6-3, the J call TRBJ2-3; 8 bases match TRBD1. Trimming cost V 2 bases and J 2 bases; bases outside gene matches: 9. The CDR3 is 17 residues long. Per germline, CDR1 MNHEY and CDR2 SVGEGT. The DNA for the CDR3 is TGTGCCAGCAGTTACAGGCACGGACAGGGTCCCACAGATACGCAGTATTTT. Translated, it gives CASSYRHGQGPTDTQYF.

This clonotype has a count of ten or more. V and J are TRBV7-9 and TRBJ1-2; tentative D call: TRBD1 (5 bases). V lost 4 bases and J 4 bases, leaving 16 bases between the germline ends. This CDR3 region has 15 residues. Germline V gives CDR1 SEHNR, CDR2 FQNEAQ (reference sequence). The CDR3 coding sequence is TGTGCCAGCAGCTCGTCCCTGGCGGGGGGCTATGGCTACACCTTC. It is translated as CASSSSLAGGYGYTF.

A remark on this clonotype: One end of the junction fails to match germline, which may point to a read error. Here the CDR3 DNA reads TGTGCCAGCAGCCGGCGGCAGGGTAATGAAAAAATGTTTTTT. Translation gives CASSRRQGNEKMFF. The gene calls are TRBV7-2 and TRBJ1-4, with D tentatively TRBD1 (5 bases). CDR1 and CDR2 (germline): SGHTA, FQGNSA. The CDR3 is 14 residues long.

This clonotype showed up many times. A junction boundary mismatches the germline segment, possibly from a read error. The rearrangement joins TRBV4-3 to TRBJ1-1; D possibly corresponds to TRBD1 (5 bases). Germline loops: CDR1 LGHNA, CDR2 YSLEER. CDR3 size: 13 residues. The CDR3 DNA follows: TGTGCCAGCAGCCAAGATGGGGGCACTGAAGCTTTCTTT. Translation: CASSQDGGTEAFF.

The table lists this clonotype with a count of one. This rearrangement joins TRBV5-4 to TRBJ2-5, with 9 bases matching TRBD2. The CDR3 is 16 amino acids. V shed 0 bases and J 5 bases; nucleotides not matched to a gene: 8. From germline, CDR1 is SGHNT and CDR2 YYREEE (reference sequence). CDR3 DNA sequence: TGTGCCAGCAGCTTGGAGGAGCGGGAGGCGGGGGAGACCCAGTACTTC. Protein sequence: CASSLEEREAGETQYF.